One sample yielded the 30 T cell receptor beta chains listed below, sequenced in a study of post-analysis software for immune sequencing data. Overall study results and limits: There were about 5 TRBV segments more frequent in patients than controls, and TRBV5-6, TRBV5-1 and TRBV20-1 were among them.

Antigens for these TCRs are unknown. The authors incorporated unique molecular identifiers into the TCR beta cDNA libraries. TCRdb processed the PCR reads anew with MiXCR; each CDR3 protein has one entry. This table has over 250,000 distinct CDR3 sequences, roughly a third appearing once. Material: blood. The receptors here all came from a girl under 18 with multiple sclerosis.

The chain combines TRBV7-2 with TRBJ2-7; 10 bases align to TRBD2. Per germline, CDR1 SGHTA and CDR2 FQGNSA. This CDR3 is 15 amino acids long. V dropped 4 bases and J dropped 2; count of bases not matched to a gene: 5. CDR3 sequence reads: CASSSGLAAAYEQYF. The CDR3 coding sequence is TGTGCCAGCAGCTCCGGACTAGCGGCCGCCTACGAGCAGTACTTC.

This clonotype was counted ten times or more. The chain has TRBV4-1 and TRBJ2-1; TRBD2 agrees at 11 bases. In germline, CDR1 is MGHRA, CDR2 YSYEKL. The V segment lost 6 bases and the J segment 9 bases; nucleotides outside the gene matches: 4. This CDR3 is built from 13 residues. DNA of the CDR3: TGCGCCAGCAGTTTAGCGGGAGGGGTTGAGCAGTTCTTC. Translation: CASSLAGGVEQFF.

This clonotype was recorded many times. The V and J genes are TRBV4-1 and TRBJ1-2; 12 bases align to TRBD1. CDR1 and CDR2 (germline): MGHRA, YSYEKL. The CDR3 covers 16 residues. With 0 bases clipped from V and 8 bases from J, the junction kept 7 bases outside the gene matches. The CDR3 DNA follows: TGCGCCAGCAGCCAAGATCGGGGACAGGGGGCGGGCGGCTACACCTTC. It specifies CASSQDRGQGAGGYTF.

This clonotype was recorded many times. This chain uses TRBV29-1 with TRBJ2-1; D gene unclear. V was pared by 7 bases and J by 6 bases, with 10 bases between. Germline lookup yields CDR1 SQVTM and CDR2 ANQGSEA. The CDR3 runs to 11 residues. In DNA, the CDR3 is TGCAGCGCCCCCGTCCCCAATGAGCAGTTCTTC. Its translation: CSAPVPNEQFF.

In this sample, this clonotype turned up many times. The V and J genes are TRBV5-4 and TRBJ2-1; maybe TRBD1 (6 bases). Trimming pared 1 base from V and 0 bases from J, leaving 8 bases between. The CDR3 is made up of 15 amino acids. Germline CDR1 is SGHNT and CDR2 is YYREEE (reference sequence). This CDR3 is CASSLSRGSYNEQFF. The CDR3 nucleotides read TGTGCCAGCAGCTTGTCCAGGGGCTCCTACAATGAGCAGTTCTTC.

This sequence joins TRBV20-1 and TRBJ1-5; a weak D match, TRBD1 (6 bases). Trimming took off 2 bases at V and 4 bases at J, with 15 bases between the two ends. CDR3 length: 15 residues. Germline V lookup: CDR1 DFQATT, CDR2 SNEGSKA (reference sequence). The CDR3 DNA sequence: TGCAGTGCTAGACCCGACGGGGGCGGGAATCAGCCCCAGCATTTT. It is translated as CSARPDGGGNQPQHF.

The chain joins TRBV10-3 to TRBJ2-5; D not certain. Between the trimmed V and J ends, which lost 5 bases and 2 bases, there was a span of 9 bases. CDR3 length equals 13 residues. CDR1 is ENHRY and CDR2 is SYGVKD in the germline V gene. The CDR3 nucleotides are TGTGCCATCAGTAAGGACGGACAAGAGACCCAGTACTTC. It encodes CAISKDGQETQYF.

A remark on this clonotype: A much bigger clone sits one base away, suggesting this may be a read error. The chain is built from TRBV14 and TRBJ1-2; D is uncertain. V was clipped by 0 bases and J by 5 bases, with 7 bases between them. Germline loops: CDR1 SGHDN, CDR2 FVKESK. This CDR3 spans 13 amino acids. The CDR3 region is CASSQDNRYGYTF. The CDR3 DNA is TGTGCCAGCAGCCAAGATAATCGGTATGGCTACACCTTC.

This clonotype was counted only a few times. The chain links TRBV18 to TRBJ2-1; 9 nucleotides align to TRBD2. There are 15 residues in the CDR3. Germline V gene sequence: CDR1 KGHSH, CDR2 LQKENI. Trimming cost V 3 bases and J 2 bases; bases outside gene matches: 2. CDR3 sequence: CASSPQRGAYNEQFF. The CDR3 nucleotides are TGTGCCAGCTCACCTCAGCGGGGGGCCTACAATGAGCAGTTCTTC.

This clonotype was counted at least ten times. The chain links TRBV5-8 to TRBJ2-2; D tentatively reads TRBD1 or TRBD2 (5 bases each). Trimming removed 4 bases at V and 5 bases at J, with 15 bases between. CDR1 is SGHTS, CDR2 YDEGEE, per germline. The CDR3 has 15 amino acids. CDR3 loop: CASSLGLAGTGELFF. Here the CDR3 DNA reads TGTGCCAGCAGCCTGGGGCTAGCCGGGACCGGGGAGCTGTTTTTT.

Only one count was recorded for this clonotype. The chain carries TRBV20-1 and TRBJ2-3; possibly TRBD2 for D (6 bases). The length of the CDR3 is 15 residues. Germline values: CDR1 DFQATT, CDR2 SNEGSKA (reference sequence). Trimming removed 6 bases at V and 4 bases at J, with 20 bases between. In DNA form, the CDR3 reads TGCAGTGCCACCACTAGCTCAGGCGCTTCAGATACGCAGTATTTT. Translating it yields CSATTSSGASDTQYF.

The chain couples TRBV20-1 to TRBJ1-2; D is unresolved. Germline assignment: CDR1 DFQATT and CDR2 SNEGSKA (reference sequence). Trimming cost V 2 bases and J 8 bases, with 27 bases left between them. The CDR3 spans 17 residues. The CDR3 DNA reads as TGCAGTGCTAGACCAGAGTTTCCTTGGGAGGGAGCGGGGGGCTACACCTTC. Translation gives CSARPEFPWEGAGGYTF.

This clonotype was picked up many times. The CDR3 DNA is TGTGCCAGCAGCTTAATCACGGGTTATGGCAATGAGCAGTTCTTC. As protein: CASSLITGYGNEQFF. V is TRBV7-9 and J is TRBJ2-1; D gene ambiguous. The CDR3 has 15 residues. V shed 2 bases and J shed 6 bases, with 14 bases lying between them. Germline V gene lookup returns CDR1 SEHNR and CDR2 FQNEAQ (reference sequence).

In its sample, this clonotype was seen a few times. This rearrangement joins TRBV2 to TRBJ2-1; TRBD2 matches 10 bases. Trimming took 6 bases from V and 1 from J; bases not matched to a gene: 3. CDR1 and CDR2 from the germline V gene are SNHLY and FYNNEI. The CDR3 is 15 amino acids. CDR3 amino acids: CASRIAGGSYNEQFF. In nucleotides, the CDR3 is TGTGCCAGCAGAATAGCGGGAGGTTCCTACAATGAGCAGTTCTTC.

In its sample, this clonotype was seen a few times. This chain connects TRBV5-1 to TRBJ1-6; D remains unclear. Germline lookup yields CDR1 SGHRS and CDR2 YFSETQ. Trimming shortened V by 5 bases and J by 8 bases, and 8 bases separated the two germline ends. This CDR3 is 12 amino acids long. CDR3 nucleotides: TGCGCCAGCAGTACAAGCGATTCACCCCTCCACTTT. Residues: CASSTSDSPLHF.

The DNA of the CDR3 is TGTGCCAGCTCACGGAGGGGACAGGGGATGAACACTGAAGCTTTCTTT. Amino acid sequence: CASSRRGQGMNTEAFF. The chain employs TRBV18 and TRBJ1-1; 10 bases agree with TRBD1. The CDR3 consists of 16 residues. With V trimmed by 4 bases and J by 0 bases, 5 bases remained unmatched. Germline V gene sequence: CDR1 KGHSH, CDR2 LQKENI.

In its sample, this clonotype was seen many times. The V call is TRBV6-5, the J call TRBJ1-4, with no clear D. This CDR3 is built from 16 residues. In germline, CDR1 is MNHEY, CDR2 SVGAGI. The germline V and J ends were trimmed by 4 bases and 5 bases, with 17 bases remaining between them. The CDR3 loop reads CASSSGILRPNEKLFF. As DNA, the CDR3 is TGTGCCAGCAGTTCGGGGATTCTCCGCCCCAATGAAAAACTGTTTTTT.

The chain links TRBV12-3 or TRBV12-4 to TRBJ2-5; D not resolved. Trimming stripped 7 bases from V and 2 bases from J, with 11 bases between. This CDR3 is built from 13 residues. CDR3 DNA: TGTGCCAGCACCCCGGACGGGCAAGAGACCCAGTACTTC. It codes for CASTPDGQETQYF.

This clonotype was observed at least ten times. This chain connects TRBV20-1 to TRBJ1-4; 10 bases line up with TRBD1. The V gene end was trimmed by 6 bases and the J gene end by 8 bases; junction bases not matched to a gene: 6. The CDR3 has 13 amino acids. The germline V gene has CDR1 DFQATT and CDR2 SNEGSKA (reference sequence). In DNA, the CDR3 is TGCAGTGCCGGTGGGACAGGGGCGGAAAAACTGTTTTTT. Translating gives CSAGGTGAEKLFF.

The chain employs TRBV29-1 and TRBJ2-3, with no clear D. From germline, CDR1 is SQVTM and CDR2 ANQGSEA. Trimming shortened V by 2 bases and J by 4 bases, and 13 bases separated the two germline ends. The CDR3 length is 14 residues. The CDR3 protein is CSVEKKGPADTQYF. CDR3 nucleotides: TGCAGCGTTGAAAAAAAAGGACCCGCAGATACGCAGTATTTT.

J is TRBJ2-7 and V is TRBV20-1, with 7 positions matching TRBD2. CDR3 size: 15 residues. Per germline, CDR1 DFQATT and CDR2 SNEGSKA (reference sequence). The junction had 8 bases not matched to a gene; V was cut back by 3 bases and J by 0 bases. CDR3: CSASYGRGSSYEQYF. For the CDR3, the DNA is TGCAGTGCTAGTTACGGGCGGGGGAGCTCCTACGAGCAGTACTTC.

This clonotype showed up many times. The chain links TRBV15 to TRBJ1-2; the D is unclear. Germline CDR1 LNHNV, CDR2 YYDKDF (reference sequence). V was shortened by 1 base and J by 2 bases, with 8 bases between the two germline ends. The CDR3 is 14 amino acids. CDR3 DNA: TGTGCCACCAGCAGAGGCAGCCCAAACTATGGCTACACCTTC. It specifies CATSRGSPNYGYTF.

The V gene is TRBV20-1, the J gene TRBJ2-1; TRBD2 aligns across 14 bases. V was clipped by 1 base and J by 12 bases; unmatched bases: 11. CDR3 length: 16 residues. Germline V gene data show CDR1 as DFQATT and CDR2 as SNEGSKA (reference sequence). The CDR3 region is CSARGDGTSGRRVQFF. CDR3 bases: TGCAGTGCTAGAGGAGATGGGACTAGCGGGAGAAGGGTGCAGTTCTTC.

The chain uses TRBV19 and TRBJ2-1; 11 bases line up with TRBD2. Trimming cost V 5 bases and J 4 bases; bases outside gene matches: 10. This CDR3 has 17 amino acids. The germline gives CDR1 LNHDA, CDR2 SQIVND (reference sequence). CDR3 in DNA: TGTGCCAGTAGTCCTCAAACGGGACTAGCGGATTACAATGAGCAGTTCTTC. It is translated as CASSPQTGLADYNEQFF.

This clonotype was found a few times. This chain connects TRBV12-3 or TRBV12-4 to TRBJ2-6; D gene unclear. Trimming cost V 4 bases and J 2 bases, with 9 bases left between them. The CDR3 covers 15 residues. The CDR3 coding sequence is TGTGCCAGCAGTTGCCGGCCCCCTGGGGCCAACGTCCTGACTTTC. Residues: CASSCRPPGANVLTF.

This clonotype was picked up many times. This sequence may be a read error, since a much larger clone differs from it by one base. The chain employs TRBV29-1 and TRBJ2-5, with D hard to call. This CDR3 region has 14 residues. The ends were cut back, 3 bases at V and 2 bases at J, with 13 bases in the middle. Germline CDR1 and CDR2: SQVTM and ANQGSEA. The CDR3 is CSVDSHVAQETQYF. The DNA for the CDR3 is TGCAGCGTTGACTCACATGTGGCACAAGAGACCCAGTACTTC.

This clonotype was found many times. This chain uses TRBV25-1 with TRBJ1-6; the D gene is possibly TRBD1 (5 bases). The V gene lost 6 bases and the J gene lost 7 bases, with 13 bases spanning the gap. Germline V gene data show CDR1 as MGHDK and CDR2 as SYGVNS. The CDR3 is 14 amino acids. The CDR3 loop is CASREPGKNSPLHF. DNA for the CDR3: TGTGCCAGCAGAGAGCCAGGGAAGAATTCACCCCTCCACTTT.

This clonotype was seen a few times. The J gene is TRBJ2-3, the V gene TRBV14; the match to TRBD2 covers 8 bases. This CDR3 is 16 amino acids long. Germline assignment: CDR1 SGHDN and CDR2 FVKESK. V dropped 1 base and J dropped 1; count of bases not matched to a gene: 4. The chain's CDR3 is CASSQVGGGRTDTQYF. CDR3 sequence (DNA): TGTGCCAGCAGCCAAGTCGGGGGGGGGCGCACAGATACGCAGTATTTT.

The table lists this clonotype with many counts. In DNA, the CDR3 is TGTGCCAGCAGCTCCTCAGGCCCCTATAATTCACCCCTCCACTTT. It yields the protein CASSSSGPYNSPLHF. The V gene is TRBV7-2, the J gene TRBJ1-6; D call uncertain. The germline V gene encodes CDR1 SGHTA and CDR2 FQGNSA. The CDR3 spans 15 residues. Trimming removed 4 bases from V and 2 bases from J, with 9 bases in between.

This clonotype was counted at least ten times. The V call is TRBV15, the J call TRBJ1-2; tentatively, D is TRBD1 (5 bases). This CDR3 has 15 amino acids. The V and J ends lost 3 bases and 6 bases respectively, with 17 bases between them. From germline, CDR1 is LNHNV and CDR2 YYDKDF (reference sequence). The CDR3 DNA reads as TGTGCCACCAGCAGGCAGTTACCGGGGCAGGATGGCTACACCTTC. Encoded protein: CATSRQLPGQDGYTF.